This TCR beta chain derives from a study of shared clonotypes between healthy human individuals. At the level of the study: Aged 18 to 49, the donors were two women and a few men. Study-level findings and limits: Some clonotypes were shared by all four sorted-subset donors, while others were not shared. The non-shared ones had lower generation probabilities than the shared ones. Sequencing depth was expected to influence donor clonotype sharing.

Splitting of CD4+ cells produced CD45RA+ naive and CD45RA-negative memory subsets. As for this clone: The antigen is undetermined.

TCRdb keeps only in-frame clones here, not all; method: immunoSEQ multiplex PCR. The table has around 2.5 million clones, approximately 93% seen once. The receptor was derived from a man aged 18 to 30 in good health. Some clones in this sample may be carry-over from other donors' samples. Material: naive CD4+ T cells from PBMCs. Subset of the sample: CD45RA+ positively selected.

CDR3 bases: TGTGCCAGCAGCTTGGGGCGGACAGGGAGGCTCGAGCAGTACTTC. It encodes CASSLGRTGRLEQYF. The chain employs TRBV5-4 and TRBJ2-7; 8 nucleotides match TRBD1. This CDR3 region has 15 residues. The junction had 8 bases not matched to a gene; V was cut back by 0 bases and J by 6 bases. The germline gives CDR1 SGHNT, CDR2 YYREEE (reference sequence).